Shown below are 25 T cell receptor beta chains from a single sample sequenced in a study of CD8 T cells in ankylosing spondylitis. From the 5' RACE reads, TCRdb called clonotypes with MiXCR, one entry per CDR3 protein. Among about 360,000 distinct CDR3 sequences listed, 20% were seen once. Sequencing input: blood, either unsorted or a sorted T cell fraction (not recorded which). Receptor source: a male donor with ankylosing spondylitis or in good health (not recorded which).

This clonotype has a handful of counts. The chain uses TRBV12-3 or TRBV12-4 and TRBJ1-6; D is perhaps TRBD1 (5 bases). The CDR3 is made up of 17 amino acids. V lost 1 base, J lost 5 bases, and 15 bases lay in between. DNA of the CDR3: TGTGCCAGCAGTTTAGGTTTGGCAGGGAGGGATAATTCACCCCTCCACTTT. Translated, it gives CASSLGLAGRDNSPLHF.

This clonotype was seen a few times. The chain links TRBV14 to TRBJ1-4; D is uncertain. The CDR3 has 16 amino acids. The germline V gene has CDR1 SGHDN and CDR2 FVKESK. The V and J ends lost 2 bases and 7 bases respectively, with 17 bases between them. The CDR3 spells CASSQSRARRGEKLFF. The CDR3 DNA follows: TGTGCCAGCAGCCAATCAAGGGCCCGGCGGGGTGAAAAACTGTTTTTT.

The genes are TRBV29-1 and TRBJ2-1; 11 bases align to TRBD2. The CDR3 has 15 amino acids. With 3 bases clipped from V and 5 bases from J, the junction kept 6 bases outside the gene matches. Germline assignment: CDR1 SQVTM and CDR2 ANQGSEA. CDR3 region: CSVDPLAGGNNEQFF. The DNA of the CDR3 is TGCAGCGTTGATCCCCTAGCGGGGGGCAACAATGAGCAGTTCTTC.

This clonotype has only a few counts. This rearrangement joins TRBV29-1 to TRBJ2-3, with 9 nucleotides matching TRBD1. V was clipped by 3 bases and J by 1 base; unmatched bases: 5. The CDR3 length is 15 residues. CDR1 and CDR2 (germline): SQVTM, ANQGSEA. CDR3 amino acids: CSVEVQGAGTDTQYF. CDR3 sequence (DNA): TGCAGCGTTGAGGTACAGGGGGCGGGCACAGATACGCAGTATTTT.

The chain couples TRBV4-1 to TRBJ2-3; D not certain. Germline loops: CDR1 MGHRA, CDR2 YSYEKL. The V and J ends lost 5 bases and 0 bases respectively, with 15 bases between them. This CDR3 comprises 16 residues. The DNA of the CDR3 is TGCGCCAGCAGCGATGGGGTTCAGCCTAGCACAGATACGCAGTATTTT. This translates into CASSDGVQPSTDTQYF.

This clonotype was seen only once. The V gene is TRBV7-8, the J gene TRBJ2-1, with 8 positions matching TRBD1. CDR1 is SGHVS, CDR2 FQNEAQ, per germline. CDR3 length: 14 amino acids. V shed 5 bases and J 5 bases; nucleotides not matched to a gene: 5. The CDR3 region is CASSQGAGDNEQFF. In DNA, the CDR3 is TGTGCCAGCAGCCAGGGGGCTGGCGACAATGAGCAGTTCTTC.

The chain carries TRBV20-1 and TRBJ2-7; TRBD2 matches at 13 bases. The ends lost 6 bases at V and 0 bases at J; junction bases unmatched: 5. The V gene's germline CDR1 is DFQATT and CDR2 SNEGSKA (reference sequence). The CDR3 runs to 15 residues. The CDR3 DNA sequence: TGCAGTGCCCGGGGACTAGCGGGACCCTCCTACGAGCAGTACTTC. It yields the protein CSARGLAGPSYEQYF.

J is TRBJ2-7 and V is TRBV29-1; TRBD2 might be the D (6 bases). Per germline, CDR1 SQVTM and CDR2 ANQGSEA. The V gene lost 1 base and the J gene lost 1 base, with 14 bases spanning the gap. CDR3 length: 15 residues. The CDR3 protein is CSVEAGRGLSYEQYF. CDR3 in DNA: TGCAGCGTTGAAGCCGGGCGGGGCTTATCCTACGAGCAGTACTTC.

This clonotype was picked up a small number of times. This chain uses TRBV7-9 with TRBJ2-7; D unresolved. Trimming removed 5 bases at V and 7 bases at J, with 15 bases between. There are 13 residues in the CDR3. CDR1 is SEHNR and CDR2 is FQNEAQ in the germline V gene (reference sequence). The CDR3 protein is CASSPPSQREQYF. The CDR3 DNA follows: TGTGCCAGCAGCCCACCCTCCCAACGGGAGCAGTACTTC. The full variable domain, completed using reference TRBV7-9 and TRBJ2-7, is DTGVSQNPRHKITKRGQNVTFRCDPISEHNRLYWYRQTLGQGPEFLTYFQNEAQLEKSRLLSDRFSAERPKGSFSTLEIQRTEQGDSAMYLCASSPPSQREQYFGPGTRLTVT.

The sample holds a few counts of this clonotype. The CDR3 reads CATTTGTGPTDTQYF. The CDR3 DNA sequence: TGTGCCACCACCACCGGGACAGGCCCTACAGATACGCAGTATTTT. This chain links TRBV10-3 with TRBJ2-3; 8 bases fit TRBD1. The CDR3 length is 15 residues. CDR1 and CDR2 (germline): ENHRY, SYGVKD. V lost 10 bases, J lost 3 bases, and 12 bases stayed unmatched.

This clonotype is a singleton in its sample. The V call is TRBV4-1, the J call TRBJ2-5; D is possibly TRBD1 (7 bases). Trimming took off 7 bases at V and 5 bases at J, with 17 bases between the two ends. Looked up from germline, CDR1 is MGHRA and CDR2 is YSYEKL. The CDR3 length is 14 residues. The CDR3 protein is CASKQGPGGETQYF. CDR3 nucleotide sequence: TGCGCCAGCAAACAAGGACCAGGGGGGGAGACCCAGTACTTC.

This chain uses TRBV9 with TRBJ2-1; D is possibly TRBD1 or TRBD2 (5 bases each). V was pared by 2 bases and J by 6 bases, with 18 bases between. The germline CDR1 and CDR2 sequences are SGDLS and YYNGEE. This CDR3 has 16 amino acids. DNA of the CDR3: TGTGCCAGCAGCGTCCCCGGGACCCAGGGCCTCAATGAGCAGTTCTTC. The encoded protein is CASSVPGTQGLNEQFF.

This clonotype was counted only a few times. This chain uses TRBV19 with TRBJ1-1; D remains ambiguous. The CDR3 totals 13 residues. V was cut by 2 bases and J by 1 base, with 5 bases left in between. Germline V gene data show CDR1 as LNHDA and CDR2 as SQIVND (reference sequence). CDR3 in DNA: TGTGCCAGTAGTATACTCCGGAACACTGAAGCTTTCTTT. It yields the protein CASSILRNTEAFF.

This clonotype has just a few counts. The chain couples TRBV30 to TRBJ2-3, with TRBD2 matching 10 bases. J gave up 1 base and V 3 bases, and 7 bases lay outside the gene matches. Germline-derived CDR1 and CDR2 are GTSNPN and SVGIG (reference sequence). The CDR3 spans 16 residues. This CDR3 reads CAWRLTSGERTDTQYF. CDR3 nucleotide sequence: TGTGCCTGGAGGCTAACTAGCGGGGAACGCACAGATACGCAGTATTTT.

This clonotype was observed a handful of times. The chain couples TRBV20-1 to TRBJ2-3, with 7 nucleotides matching TRBD1. The CDR3 loop spans 14 amino acids. J lost 12 bases, V lost 0 bases, and 12 bases had no gene match. Germline V gives CDR1 DFQATT, CDR2 SNEGSKA (reference sequence). The CDR3 here is CSARDFGDSPPQYF. The CDR3 nucleotides read TGCAGTGCTAGAGATTTCGGGGACAGCCCTCCTCAGTATTTT.

The rearrangement links TRBV7-9 to TRBJ2-1, with 8 bases aligning to TRBD2. CDR1 is SEHNR and CDR2 is FQNEAQ in the germline V gene (reference sequence). V was clipped by 7 bases and J by 4 bases; unmatched bases: 6. The CDR3 is 14 residues long. CDR3 in amino acids: CASTETSGYNEQFF. The DNA of the CDR3 is TGTGCCAGCACCGAAACTAGCGGTTACAATGAGCAGTTCTTC.

This clonotype has only a few counts. The chain joins TRBV4-1 to TRBJ2-1; D is undetermined. This CDR3 comprises 20 residues. CDR1 MGHRA and CDR2 YSYEKL come from the germline V gene. V gave up 0 bases and J gave up 3 bases, with 24 bases separating them. Here the CDR3 reads CASSQEARLDRTLLYNEQFF. The DNA for the CDR3 is TGCGCCAGCAGCCAAGAAGCGCGCTTGGACCGAACTCTCCTCTACAATGAGCAGTTCTTC.

This clonotype turned up a few times. The chain is built from TRBV7-9 and TRBJ2-5; 8 nucleotides align to TRBD2. Germline lookup yields CDR1 SEHNR and CDR2 FQNEAQ (reference sequence). The CDR3 loop spans 17 amino acids. Trimming removed 5 bases from V and 5 bases from J; junction bases left unmatched: 16. The CDR3 region is CASSPLTSGGLGETQYF. CDR3 nucleotide sequence: TGTGCCAGCAGCCCTCTCACTAGCGGAGGCCTCGGGGAGACCCAGTACTTC.

This clonotype has a handful of counts. The J gene is TRBJ2-7, the V gene TRBV20-1, with TRBD2 matching over 7 bases. CDR1 is DFQATT, CDR2 SNEGSKA, per germline (reference sequence). Trimming at V came to 2 bases and at J to 3 bases, leaving 7 bases not matched to a gene. This CDR3 comprises 14 residues. The CDR3 protein is CSARPWGGFYEQYF. CDR3 DNA sequence: TGCAGTGCTAGACCCTGGGGGGGGTTCTACGAGCAGTACTTC.

The CDR3 region has the DNA TGTGCCAGCAGTCGACAATCCCAAGAGACCCAGTACTTC. Translating it yields CASSRQSQETQYF. The chain carries TRBV6-1 and TRBJ2-5, with unresolved D. The V end lost 5 bases, the J end lost 1 base, and 8 bases lay between the germline ends. The CDR3 is 13 residues long. CDR1 is MNHNS, CDR2 SASEGT, per germline.

This clonotype was recorded a few times. This chain links TRBV10-1 with TRBJ2-7, with TRBD2 matching over 7 bases. CDR3 size: 14 residues. The germline gives CDR1 WNHNN, CDR2 SYGVQD (reference sequence). The V gene end was trimmed by 2 bases and the J gene end by 0 bases; junction bases not matched to a gene: 1. Written as DNA, the CDR3 is TGCGCCAGCAGTGAGGGGAGGGTCTCCTACGAGCAGTACTTC. Translation: CASSEGRVSYEQYF.

The gene calls are TRBV10-2 and TRBJ1-2, with TRBD1 matching over 7 bases. The length of the CDR3 is 14 residues. The germline V gene encodes CDR1 WSHSY and CDR2 SAAADI. V dropped 6 bases and J dropped 3; count of bases not matched to a gene: 7. The CDR3 DNA is TGCGCCAGCAGCTTCACTCAGGGGGACTATGGCTACACCTTC. Translated, it gives CASSFTQGDYGYTF.

Only a few counts were recorded for this clonotype. This chain joins TRBV18 and TRBJ2-1; D may be TRBD1 or TRBD2 (5 bases each). The CDR3 is 13 amino acids. Germline V gene sequence: CDR1 KGHSH, CDR2 LQKENI. The V gene lost 6 bases and the J gene lost 3 bases, with 9 bases spanning the gap. In DNA, the CDR3 is TGTGCCAGCTCCCGGGACCGCTACAATGAGCAGTTCTTC. Translated: CASSRDRYNEQFF.

The V call is TRBV4-1, the J call TRBJ2-1; TRBD2 matches 10 bases. The CDR3 spans 16 residues. The germline V gene encodes CDR1 MGHRA and CDR2 YSYEKL. Trimming at V came to 0 bases and at J to 7 bases, leaving 6 bases not matched to a gene. CDR3 sequence: CASSQDGIAGGNEQFF. CDR3 in DNA: TGCGCCAGCAGCCAAGATGGGATAGCGGGGGGTAATGAGCAGTTCTTC.

Many counts were recorded for this clonotype. The genes are TRBV11-2 and TRBJ1-1; D ambiguous. The CDR3 consists of 14 residues. Trimming shortened V by 2 bases and J by 1 base, and 8 bases separated the two germline ends. Germline-derived CDR1 and CDR2 are SGHAT and FQNNGV. CDR3 nucleotide sequence: TGTGCCAGCAGCTTAAGGGCTGAGAACACTGAAGCTTTCTTT. The encoded protein is CASSLRAENTEAFF.